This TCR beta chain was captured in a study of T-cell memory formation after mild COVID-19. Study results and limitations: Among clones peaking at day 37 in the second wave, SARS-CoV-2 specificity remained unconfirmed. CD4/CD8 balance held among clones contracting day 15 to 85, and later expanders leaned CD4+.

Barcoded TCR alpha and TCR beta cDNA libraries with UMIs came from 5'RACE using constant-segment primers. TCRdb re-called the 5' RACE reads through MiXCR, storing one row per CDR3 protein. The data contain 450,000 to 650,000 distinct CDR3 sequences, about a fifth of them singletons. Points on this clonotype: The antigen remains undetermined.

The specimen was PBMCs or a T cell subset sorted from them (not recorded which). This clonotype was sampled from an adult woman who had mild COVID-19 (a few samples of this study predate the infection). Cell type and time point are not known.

CDR3 loop: CASSPRDSTNTGELFF. DNA for the CDR3: TGTGCCAGCAGCCCGCGGGACAGCACGAACACCGGGGAGCTGTTTTTT. J is TRBJ2-2 and V is TRBV3-1, with D perhaps TRBD1 (7 bases). Trimming pared 4 bases from V and 0 bases from J, leaving 12 bases between. The CDR3 totals 16 residues. Per the germline V gene, CDR1 is LGHDT and CDR2 is YNNKEL (reference sequence).